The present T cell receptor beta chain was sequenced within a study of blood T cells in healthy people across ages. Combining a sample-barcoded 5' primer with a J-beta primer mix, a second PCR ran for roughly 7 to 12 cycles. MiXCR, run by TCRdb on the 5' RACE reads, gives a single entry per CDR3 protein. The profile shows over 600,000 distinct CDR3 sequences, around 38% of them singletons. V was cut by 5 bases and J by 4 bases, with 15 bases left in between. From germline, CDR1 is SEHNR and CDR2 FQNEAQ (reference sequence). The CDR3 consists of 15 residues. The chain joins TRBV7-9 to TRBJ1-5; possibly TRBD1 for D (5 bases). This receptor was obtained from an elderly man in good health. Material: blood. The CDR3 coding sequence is TGTGCCAGCAGCCTAGGACAAATTAGTAATCAGCCCCAGCATTTT. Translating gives CASSLGQISNQPQHF.